The rows below give T cell receptor beta chains drawn from one sample of a study of T cells after yellow fever vaccination. TCRdb redid the calling of the 5' RACE reads with MiXCR, one entry per CDR3 protein. The sample has about 340,000 distinct CDR3 sequences, around 13% seen once; the top ten hold approximately 3.3%. Material: CD4+ T cells sorted from PBMCs, obtained 15 days after the yellow fever booster vaccination. The receptors derive from a young man who received the YFV17D yellow fever vaccine. Both conserved end residues are part of each CDR3. Fields, in order: V gene, clone size, D gene, J gene, CDR3 protein, CDR3 DNA. The D gene is left open where the match is weak. Only part of the rows carry a size: once, few, many, or a class if the clone is expanded.

>TRBV5-1|-|-|TRBJ2-2
CASREWGAVNTGELFF
TGCGCCAGCAGAGAGTGGGGGGCTGTGAACACCGGGGAGCTGTTTTTT
>TRBV6-2/TRBV6-3|-|-|TRBJ2-1
CASSLPMAESSYNEQFF
TGTGCCAGCAGTTTACCCATGGCAGAGAGCTCCTACAATGAGCAGTTCTTC
>TRBV4-3|few|TRBD1|TRBJ1-2
CASSQDRQGGYGYTF
TGCGCCAGCAGCCAAGACCGACAGGGAGGCTATGGCTACACCTTC
>TRBV19|-|TRBD1|TRBJ1-2
CASTLSGTDYGYTF
TGTGCCAGCACCCTCTCCGGGACAGATTATGGCTACACCTTC
>TRBV7-2|-|-|TRBJ1-1
CASSLIWTEAFF
TGTGCCAGCAGCTTGATATGGACTGAAGCTTTCTTT
>TRBV6-2/TRBV6-3|few|-|TRBJ2-7
CASSYSTATPHF
TGTGCCAGCAGTTACTCGACGGCTACCCCCCACTTC
>TRBV18|-|-|TRBJ2-1
CASSPRLQRGEQFF
TGTGCCAGCTCACCGAGGCTTCAGCGCGGCGAGCAGTTCTTC
>TRBV27|few|-|TRBJ1-1
CASTSTGNTEAFF
TGTGCCAGCACCTCAACGGGGAACACTGAAGCTTTCTTT
>TRBV7-2|few|-|TRBJ1-3
CASSLVTGKGNTIYF
TGTGCCAGCAGCTTAGTTACAGGGAAGGGAAACACCATATATTTT
>TRBV27|-|-|TRBJ1-6
CASGGWLTANNSPLHF
TGTGCCAGCGGAGGCTGGCTGACAGCCAATAATTCACCCCTCCACTTT
>TRBV6-1|many|TRBD1|TRBJ2-1
CASSEKGAYYNEQFF
TGTGCCAGCAGTGAAAAGGGGGCCTATTACAATGAGCAGTTCTTC
>TRBV7-9|many|-|TRBJ1-1
CASIKQPNTEAFF
TGTGCCAGCATTAAACAGCCGAACACTGAAGCTTTCTTT
>TRBV12-3/TRBV12-4|-|-|TRBJ2-7
CASSLLRNYEQYF
TGTGCCAGCAGTTTACTCCGTAATTACGAGCAGTACTTC
>TRBV9|-|-|TRBJ2-1
CASSSAPGGYNEQFF
TGTGCCAGCAGCTCTGCTCCTGGGGGCTACAATGAGCAGTTCTTC
>TRBV7-8|few|-|TRBJ1-4
CASSLERGTNEKLFF
TGTGCCAGCAGCTTAGAGCGGGGCACTAATGAAAAACTGTTTTTT
>TRBV5-1|many|-|TRBJ2-5
CASSLRRVQETQYF
TGCGCCAGCAGCTTGCGCAGGGTCCAAGAGACCCAGTACTTC
>TRBV4-2|many|-|TRBJ2-2
CASSQETGWNTGELFF
TGTGCCAGCAGCCAAGAGACCGGTTGGAACACCGGGGAGCTGTTTTTT
>TRBV20-1|few|-|TRBJ2-5
CSATRGTGRETQYF
TGCAGTGCTACCCGGGGGACGGGGAGGGAGACCCAGTACTTC
>TRBV27|-|-|TRBJ1-1
CASREWQLGAEAFF
TGTGCCAGCAGGGAATGGCAACTAGGAGCTGAAGCTTTCTTT
>TRBV6-5|few|-|TRBJ1-5
CASSYSYRAGQPQHF
TGTGCCAGCAGTTACTCGTACCGGGCCGGGCAGCCCCAGCATTTT
>TRBV4-3|once|TRBD1|TRBJ2-5
CASSQGRTGKETQYF
TGCGCCAGCAGCCAAGGCCGGACAGGGAAAGAGACCCAGTACTTC
>TRBV3-1|-|-|TRBJ1-1
CASSQASMNTEAFF
TGTGCCAGCAGCCAAGCTTCTATGAACACTGAAGCTTTCTTT